This TCR beta chain stems from a study of persistence of HIV-infected CD4 T cells. For this clone: What it binds is unknown.

Anti-CD3/anti-CD28 beads served as a nonspecific positive control stimulus. Sorting selected CD4+ T cells upregulating both CD40 ligand and CD69. Germline V gene lookup returns CDR1 KGHSH and CDR2 LQKENI. Trimming took 0 bases from V and 0 from J, leaving 6 bases between them. This CDR3 contains 15 residues. Sequencing used immunoSEQ version 4 in survey mode. Sequencing used immunoSEQ multiplex PCR; TCRdb keeps in-frame clones, though not all of them. Of roughly 43,000 clones detected, roughly 90% appear once; the ten largest clones hold under 2%. The sample in question was CD4+ T cells sorted from PBMCs after roughly 18-hour stimulation, obtained from a patient who received antiretroviral therapy. The clonotype originates from an adult man with HIV who was CMV-seropositive. This sequence joins TRBV18 and TRBJ1-5; D is unresolved. The CDR3 loop is CASSPPGYSNQPQHF. For the CDR3, the DNA is TGTGCCAGCTCACCACCTGGATATAGCAATCAGCCCCAGCATTTT.